The clone carrying this T cell receptor (beta chain) has a single count. Its antigen is still unknown. The sample is drawn from a study of T cell responses to AZD1222 COVID-19 vaccine. In the study overall: Timing groups of about 4 and about 12 weeks for second doses were pooled.

Findings and caveats of the study: Only 5 to 7 individuals given AZD1222 were seropositive at baseline. Following two doses of AZD1222, Spike-specific TCR breadth and depth rose. Researchers report vaccine-associated CD4 TCRs spanning spike, with dominance at 160-218 and 743-854.

This CDR3 has 13 amino acids. V was trimmed by 1 base and J by 8 bases, leaving 11 bases between them. Germline CDR1 is SGHTA and CDR2 is FQGTGA. The table came from immunoSEQ multiplex PCR; TCRdb's copy has only in-frame clones and leaves some out. The sample lists approximately 140,000 clones; about 87% were seen once. The receptor's source is an adult in good health. The gene calls are TRBV7-3 and TRBJ1-2, with D tentatively TRBD1 (6 bases). The sequencing used peripheral blood, collected on day 0 of AZD1222 vaccination. The CDR3 loop reads CASSLNREGGYTF. CDR3 bases: TGTGCCAGCAGCTTAAACAGGGAAGGGGGCTACACCTTC.